The rows below give T cell receptor beta chains drawn from one sample of a study of blood T cell repertoires in COVID-19. The protocol was immunoSEQ multiplex PCR, while the TCRdb copy is restricted to in-frame clones and leaves out a portion. This table holds around 150,000 clones, about 83% found once. Sequenced input: peripheral blood. The receptors originated from a man aged 55 to 70 with acute or convalescent COVID-19. The CDR3 runs from the conserved cysteine through the conserved F or W. The D gene is left open where the match is weak. Where a row states a size, it is once, few, many or the class of an expanded clone; other rows omit it.

>TRBV24-1|once|TRBJ2-1|TRBD1
TGTGCCACCAGTGTCCCAGAGGAAGGGGGCTATGAGCAGTTCTTC
CATSVPEEGGYEQFF
>TRBV29-1|.|TRBJ2-5|.
TGCAGCGTTCTCCGAGAGACCCAGTACTTC
CSVLRETQYF
>TRBV5-5|.|TRBJ1-2|.
TGTGCCAGCAGCTTAACAGGTTATGGCTACACCTTC
CASSLTGYGYTF
>TRBV7-2|few|TRBJ1-1|.
TGTGCCAGCAGCCGCGGGTCGGGGGGCGCCGACACTGAAGCTTTCTTT
CASSRGSGGADTEAFF
>TRBV27|few|TRBJ1-2|.
TGTGCCAGCAGATCTCTTCTCTATGGCTACACCTTC
CASRSLLYGYTF
>TRBV18|.|TRBJ2-7|.
TGTGCCAGCTCACCGATACCCCTTGAGGCGGAAGCCTACGAGCAGTACTTC
CASSPIPLEAEAYEQYF
>TRBV30|.|TRBJ1-1|.
TGTGCCTGGGAGGTGGCCGGATGGACTGAAGCTTTCTTT
CAWEVAGWTEAFF
>TRBV2|.|TRBJ2-7|.
TGTGCCAGCAGTGAAAGAGGAACAGGGATTAGAGTCGAGCAGTACTTC
CASSERGTGIRVEQYF
>TRBV19|.|TRBJ2-1|.
TGTGCCAGTAGTATAGTCGGTGAGCAGTTCTTC
CASSIVGEQFF
>TRBV28|.|TRBJ2-1|.
TGTGCCAGCAGTAGTAGCGGCGGCTATGACAATGAGCAGTTCTTC
CASSSSGGYDNEQFF
>TRBV23-1|.|TRBJ1-2|.
TGCGCCAGCAGTCAGCAAAATACAGGGATCTATGGCTACACCTTC
CASSQQNTGIYGYTF
>TRBV11-2|.|TRBJ2-1|TRBD1
TGTGCCAGCAGCGTTTCCCCAGGGGGCTCCTACAATGAGCAGTTCTTC
CASSVSPGGSYNEQFF
>TRBV21-1|.|TRBJ1-3|.
TGTGCCAGCAGCAAAGCGGGACAGGGGGCGGGTAGTAACACCATATATTTT
CASSKAGQGAGSNTIYF
>TRBV6-5|.|TRBJ1-6|.
TGTGCCAGCAGTTACTCACTTGACTATAATTCACCCCTCCACTTT
CASSYSLDYNSPLHF
>TRBV7-8|.|TRBJ1-1|TRBD1
TGTGCCAGCAGCAGGGGACAGGGGATTACCACTGAAGCTTTCTTT
CASSRGQGITTEAFF
>TRBV19|few|TRBJ1-1|.
TGTGCCAGTAGTATATACCCCGGGGAAGCTTTCTTT
CASSIYPGEAFF
>TRBV5-1|.|TRBJ1-2|TRBD1
TGCGCCAGCAGCTTGGCCAGGGGGCAGGGGGGCGTCTATGGCTACACCTTC
CASSLARGQGGVYGYTF
>TRBV11-2|.|TRBJ1-6|.
TGTGCCAGCAGCTCACCCTTGGGGGGGGTTAATTCACCCCTCCACTTT
CASSSPLGGVNSPLHF
>TRBV4-1|.|TRBJ1-6|.
TGCGCCAGCAGCCAAGCGGAGGGGCCCAATTCACCCCTCCACTTT
CASSQAEGPNSPLHF
>TRBV18|once|TRBJ2-3|TRBD2
TGTGCCAGCTCACCACAAGCGGGGGCCTCAGATACGCAGTATTTT
CASSPQAGASDTQYF
>TRBV6-5|.|TRBJ1-1|TRBD1
TGTGCCAGCAGCTCCGGGACAGGCACCACTGAAGCTTTCTTT
CASSSGTGTTEAFF
>TRBV29-1|.|TRBJ2-7|TRBD2
TGCAGCGTTGATGGGCGGGGGAACTACGAGCAGTACTTC
CSVDGRGNYEQYF
>TRBV4-3|once|TRBJ2-5|TRBD1
TGCGCCAGCAGCCACTCGGGGACAGGAAGAGAGACCCAGTACTTC
CASSHSGTGRETQYF
>TRBV7-2|.|TRBJ2-3|TRBD2
TGTGCCAGCAGCTTTATGGCGGGGGGGAGCACAGATACGCAGTATTTT
CASSFMAGGSTDTQYF
>TRBV5-1|.|TRBJ1-4|.
TGCGCCAGCAGCTTGGACGGGGCAGGACTGGAGGGTCTGTTTTTT
CASSLDGAGLEGLFF
>TRBV3-1/TRBV3-2|few|TRBJ2-2|TRBD2
TGTGCCAGCAGCCAACTAGCGGGGGATGGAGGGGAGCTGTTTTTT
CASSQLAGDGGELFF
>TRBV30|.|TRBJ1-2|.
TGTGCCTGGAACCCGGGGGGGCAGATCTATGGCTACACCTTC
CAWNPGGQIYGYTF
>TRBV4-3|.|TRBJ2-3|.
TGCGCCAGCAGCCAAAATCAGGCCACAGATACGCAGTATTTT
CASSQNQATDTQYF
>TRBV7-2|.|TRBJ2-5|TRBD1
TGTGCCAGCAGCTTGGGCAGGGGGCGAGAGACCCAGTACTTC
CASSLGRGRETQYF
>TRBV6-2/TRBV6-3|.|TRBJ2-1|.
TGTGCCAGCAGTTACTTTAGCACTGAGCAGTTCTTC
CASSYFSTEQFF
>TRBV7-9|few|TRBJ2-1|TRBD1
TGTGCCAGCAGCCCCCGGACAGGGGGGAAAAGCTCCTACAATGAGCAGTTCTTC
CASSPRTGGKSSYNEQFF
>TRBV13|.|TRBJ1-6|TRBD1
TGTGCCAGCAGCGACGGGACAGGGAGAGGGTCCCTCCACTTT
CASSDGTGRGSLHF
>TRBV30|.|TRBJ2-2|TRBD1
TGTGCCTGGAGTGTATGGGACAGGGGGCGGGAGGAGCTGTTTTTT
CAWSVWDRGREELFF
>TRBV15|.|TRBJ2-7|.
TGTGCCACCAGCAGCGGGACAAAGAACGAGCAGTACTTC
CATSSGTKNEQYF
>TRBV5-1|.|TRBJ1-1|TRBD1
TGCGCCAGCAGCTTGTTGCCCCGCTCGACAGGGGGTGGAGGAGCTTTCTTT
CASSLLPRSTGGGGAFF
>TRBV15|.|TRBJ2-5|.
TGTGCCACCAGCAGAGGGGCCTTGTACCAAGAGACCCAGTACTTC
CATSRGALYQETQYF
>TRBV6-6|once|TRBJ2-1|TRBD1
TGTGCCAGCAGGACGGACAGGGCACTCCTGTTCTTC
CASRTDRALLFF
>TRBV5-5|.|TRBJ1-1|.
TGTGCCAGCAGCCCGGCACGGGCGGGCACTGAAGCTTTCTTT
CASSPARAGTEAFF
>TRBV9|.|TRBJ1-1|.
TGTGCCAGCAGCCCAACAGGGAACGAAGCTTTCTTT
CASSPTGNEAFF
>TRBV7-2|.|TRBJ1-2|.
TGTGCCAGCAGCTATTGGACAGCTAACTATGGCTACACCTTC
CASSYWTANYGYTF
>TRBV29-1|once|TRBJ2-2|TRBD1
TGCAGCGTTGAACGCCCTAGAGGGGGCGAAACCGGGGAGCTGTTTTTT
CSVERPRGGETGELFF
>TRBV5-6|few|TRBJ2-7|TRBD1
TGTGCCAGCAGCTGGACAGGGGGCAGAGGTTACGAGCAGTACTTC
CASSWTGGRGYEQYF
>TRBV2|few|TRBJ1-2|.
TGTGCCAGCAGTGACACGGGGAATGGCTACACCTTC
CASSDTGNGYTF
>TRBV6-5|.|TRBJ2-7|.
TGTGCCAGCAGTTACGGGGGGAGCAACGAGCAGTACTTC
CASSYGGSNEQYF
>TRBV4-3|.|TRBJ1-4|.
TGCGCCAGCAGCCAAGGAGAGTTCAGGGTTCGTGGTGAAAAACTGTTTTTT
CASSQGEFRVRGEKLFF
>TRBV19|few|TRBJ2-7|.
TGTGCCAGTAGTATAGGGGGCAGCTCGCCGCAGTACTTC
CASSIGGSSPQYF
>TRBV6-6|once|TRBJ1-1|.
TGTGCCAGCAGTTTCTGGGGGGAGACTGAAGCTTTCTTT
CASSFWGETEAFF
>TRBV5-6|.|TRBJ2-1|TRBD1
TGTGCCAGCAGCCCGGGACAGGGGCCGCGTGAGCAGTTCTTC
CASSPGQGPREQFF
>TRBV30|few|TRBJ1-6|.
TGTGCCTGGACCCCTAAGACAGTCTACTATAATTCACCCCTCCACTTT
CAWTPKTVYYNSPLHF
>TRBV7-2|.|TRBJ1-6|TRBD1
TGTGCCAGCAGCTTGACAGGGGATAATTCACCCCTCCACTTT
CASSLTGDNSPLHF
>TRBV6-5|few|TRBJ1-2|.
TGTGCCAGCAGTTATCAGGGGCTCTATGGCTACACCTTC
CASSYQGLYGYTF
>TRBV21-1|.|TRBJ2-2|.
TGTGCCAGCGCAGAGGGAGGGGAGAACACCGGGGAGCTGTTTTTT
CASAEGGENTGELFF
>TRBV18|.|TRBJ1-5|TRBD1
TGTGCCAGCTCGTGGGGACAGGACAATCAGCCCCAGCATTTT
CASSWGQDNQPQHF
>TRBV12-5|.|TRBJ2-1|TRBD2
TGTGCTAGTGGCACCGGGACTAGCGGGGGTGATTACAATGAGCAGTTCTTC
CASGTGTSGGDYNEQFF
>TRBV5-4|.|TRBJ2-2|TRBD2
TGTGCCAGCAGCAAGGGACTAGCAAACACCGGGGAGCTGTTTTTT
CASSKGLANTGELFF
>TRBV24-1|.|TRBJ1-2|.
TGTGCCACCAGTGGGGGCAGGGGCTATGGCTACACCTTC
CATSGGRGYGYTF
>TRBV6-2/TRBV6-3|.|TRBJ1-6|TRBD1
TGTGCCAGCAGCCCGTCTCGGGGACAGGCCAACTTT
CASSPSRGQANF
>TRBV12-3/TRBV12-4|.|TRBJ1-2|.
TGTGCCAGCAGTTTAGAACAGGGCTATGGCTACACCTTC
CASSLEQGYGYTF
>TRBV9|once|TRBJ2-5|TRBD1
TGTGCCAGCAGCGGGGGACAGGGGATCGAGACCCAGTACTTC
CASSGGQGIETQYF
>TRBV11-1|.|TRBJ2-1|TRBD2
TGTGCCAGCAGCCCGGGACTAGCGGGGCGTGAGCAGTTCTTC
CASSPGLAGREQFF